The 5 T cell receptor beta chains below all came from one sample that was sequenced in a study of CD8 T cells in ankylosing spondylitis (dated by TCRdb to 2016 to 2017). The library was produced with 5' RACE. The sample was run on an Illumina HiSeq 2500. Clones were called with MiXCR by TCRdb after fastp trimmed the public reads at Q25, and only in-frame beta chains were retained. Rows matching on CDR3 protein sequence are summarized as one entry with the most common DNA and genes. The sample contains approximately 88,000 distinct CDR3 sequences, about 8.8% of them found a single time. Of the sample, roughly 5% is held by the ten largest clones. Specimen: blood, either unsorted or a sorted T cell fraction (not recorded which). Receptors were obtained from a male donor with ankylosing spondylitis or in good health (not recorded which).

The gene calls are TRBV20-1 and TRBJ2-5; 8 bases fit TRBD2. After removal of 0 bases from V and 4 bases from J, the junction contained 7 bases not matched to a gene. Germline V gene data show CDR1 as DFQATT and CDR2 as SNEGSKA (reference sequence). This CDR3 region has 15 residues. DNA for the CDR3: TGCAGTGCTAGAGATGGAGCGGGGGAAGGAGAGACCCAGTACTTC. The encoded protein is CSARDGAGEGETQYF.

The table lists this clonotype with many counts. The chain is built from TRBV7-2 and TRBJ1-5; the D gene is possibly TRBD1 (6 bases). The CDR3 extends over 15 amino acids. Germline assignment: CDR1 SGHTA and CDR2 FQGNSA. Deletions cut 6 bases from V and 2 bases from J, with 14 bases between. The CDR3 protein is CASRPQGFGNQPQHF. The CDR3 DNA sequence: TGTGCCAGCAGACCCCAGGGGTTTGGCAATCAGCCCCAGCATTTT.

J is TRBJ2-5 and V is TRBV3-1; 9 bases agree with TRBD1. V dropped 5 bases and J dropped 5; count of bases not matched to a gene: 15. There are 17 residues in the CDR3. Germline assignment: CDR1 LGHDT and CDR2 YNNKEL (reference sequence). CDR3 residues: CASSFDRGVSSGETQYF. Written as DNA, the CDR3 is TGTGCCAGCAGCTTTGACAGGGGGGTTTCCTCCGGGGAGACCCAGTACTTC.

In this sample, this clonotype turned up many times. The chain couples TRBV10-3 to TRBJ1-1; tentative D call: TRBD1 (5 bases). V was clipped by 1 base and J by 1 base, with 7 bases between them. The length of the CDR3 is 14 residues. Per the germline V gene, CDR1 is ENHRY and CDR2 is SYGVKD. In nucleotides, the CDR3 is TGTGCCATCAGTGAGTGGGGCAAGAACACTGAAGCTTTCTTT. It is translated as CAISEWGKNTEAFF.

Ten or more counts support this clonotype. The chain links TRBV28 to TRBJ2-4; D might be TRBD1 (7 bases). The CDR3 covers 15 residues. Trimming left V 6 bases short and J 6 bases short, with 18 bases between. The V gene's germline CDR1 is MDHEN and CDR2 SYDVKM. In DNA, the CDR3 is TGTGCCAGCAGATCCACAGGGGAGGACGGAAACATTCAGTACTTC. Translated: CASRSTGEDGNIQYF.